One and the same sample provided the 22 T cell receptor beta chains below, sequenced in a study of response to subunit inactivated influenza vaccine. TCRdb re-called the RT-PCR reads with MiXCR, one entry per CDR3 protein. Here the sample spans approximately 700,000 distinct CDR3 sequences, roughly 14% being singletons. The sample consisted of PBMCs from blood, taken less than 15 days before vaccination. The receptors were sampled from a man in his fifties or sixties who received an inactivated influenza vaccine.

This clonotype was seen more than once but under ten times. This chain joins TRBV20-1 and TRBJ2-2, with TRBD1 matching over 9 bases. CDR3 length equals 15 residues. The V segment lost 2 bases and the J segment 1 base; nucleotides outside the gene matches: 2. CDR1 DFQATT and CDR2 SNEGSKA come from the germline V gene (reference sequence). CDR3: CSARSGQGNTGELFF. For the CDR3, the DNA is TGCAGTGCTAGATCGGGACAGGGGAACACCGGGGAGCTGTTTTTT.

The chain joins TRBV20-1 to TRBJ1-5; D not resolved. CDR3 length: 14 residues. Germline CDR1 reads DFQATT; CDR2 reads SNEGSKA (reference sequence). The V gene lost 1 base and the J gene lost 5 bases, with 12 bases spanning the gap. The CDR3 spells CSARAPHKDQPQHF. CDR3 nucleotides: TGCAGTGCTAGAGCCCCCCACAAGGATCAGCCCCAGCATTTT.

This chain uses TRBV5-1 with TRBJ1-4, with 9 bases matching TRBD1. The CDR3 length is 15 residues. The germline V gene encodes CDR1 SGHRS and CDR2 YFSETQ. Trimming took 5 bases from V and 3 from J; bases not matched to a gene: 5. CDR3 region: CASRTQGAANEKLFF. The CDR3 DNA is TGCGCCAGCAGGACACAGGGGGCAGCTAATGAAAAACTGTTTTTT.

The chain couples TRBV27 to TRBJ1-1, with unresolved D. The CDR3 consists of 14 residues. CDR1 is MNHEY and CDR2 is SMNVEV in the germline V gene (reference sequence). Between the trimmed V and J ends, which lost 7 bases and 4 bases, there was a span of 16 bases. CDR3 sequence: CASIPFIGSTEAFF. The CDR3 bases are TGTGCCAGCATCCCGTTTATAGGTTCCACTGAAGCTTTCTTT.

The rearrangement joins TRBV24-1 to TRBJ1-3; TRBD1 is a possible D gene (6 bases). CDR1 is KGHDR and CDR2 is SFDVKD in the germline V gene. The germline V and J ends were trimmed by 3 bases and 3 bases, with 8 bases remaining between them. The CDR3 is 14 residues long. CDR3 nucleotides: TGTGCCACCAGTGATAAACAGGGTGGAAACACCATATATTTT. Protein product: CATSDKQGGNTIYF.

A few counts support this clonotype. The CDR3 protein is CASRSTGQGPLAGELFF. For the CDR3, the DNA is TGTGCCAGCAGGTCTACGGGACAGGGACCCCTCGCCGGGGAGCTGTTTTTT. The V call is TRBV12-3 or TRBV12-4, the J call TRBJ2-2, with 9 bases aligning to TRBD1. The CDR3 spans 17 residues. With 6 bases clipped from V and 6 bases from J, the junction kept 14 bases outside the gene matches.

At least ten counts were recorded for this clonotype. V usage is TRBV6-1 and J usage is TRBJ2-2; 8 bases are shared with TRBD2. Trimming cost V 6 bases and J 6 bases; bases outside gene matches: 12. CDR1 is MNHNS and CDR2 is SASEGT in the germline V gene. The CDR3 contains 16 residues. The CDR3 reads CASRTGRGGLSGELFF. For the CDR3, the DNA is TGTGCCAGCAGAACGGGTCGGGGGGGCCTATCCGGGGAGCTGTTTTTT.

This sequence joins TRBV4-3 and TRBJ2-1, with 9 bases identical to TRBD2. The ends lost 3 bases at V and 15 bases at J; junction bases unmatched: 9. Germline V CDR1 and CDR2: LGHNA, YSLEER. This CDR3 region has 13 residues. The CDR3 DNA is TGCGCCAGCAGCCAGACCGGGACTAGCTCTCGGTTCTTC. It codes for CASSQTGTSSRFF.

This clonotype has ten or more counts. The chain joins TRBV5-6 to TRBJ1-2; D is unresolved. This CDR3 contains 16 residues. The V end lost 4 bases, the J end lost 6 bases, and 22 bases lay between the germline ends. Germline V CDR1 and CDR2: SGHDT, YYEEEE. DNA of the CDR3: TGTGCCAGCAGCACCCCTAGGTCCCGATCGAGGGATGGCTACACCTTC. It is translated as CASSTPRSRSRDGYTF.

Only a few counts were recorded for this clonotype. The chain combines TRBV28 with TRBJ2-7; 8 positions agree with TRBD2. V was clipped by 4 bases and J by 5 bases; unmatched bases: 7. The CDR3 extends over 14 amino acids. CDR1 is MDHEN, CDR2 SYDVKM, per germline. The CDR3: CASSSGGQPDEQYF. The CDR3 nucleotides are TGTGCCAGCAGTTCGGGGGGGCAACCCGACGAGCAGTACTTC.

This clonotype was picked up a small number of times. The chain links TRBV5-6 to TRBJ2-5; no clear D gene. Trimming removed 6 bases from V and 2 bases from J, with 11 bases in between. The length of the CDR3 is 13 residues. CDR1 SGHDT and CDR2 YYEEEE come from the germline V gene. The CDR3, as DNA: TGTGCCAGCACCAATAGCCCTCAAGAGACCCAGTACTTC. This encodes CASTNSPQETQYF.

This rearrangement joins TRBV7-9 to TRBJ1-1, with 7 bases lining up with TRBD1. Germline V gene sequence: CDR1 SEHNR, CDR2 FQNEAQ (reference sequence). The CDR3 is 14 residues long. V dropped 7 bases and J dropped 1; count of bases not matched to a gene: 6. The CDR3 region is CASNAGQSNTEAFF. CDR3 coding DNA: TGTGCCAGCAACGCGGGACAGTCGAACACTGAAGCTTTCTTT. Full variable domain (outside the CDR3, taken from reference TRBV7-9 and TRBJ1-1): DTGVSQNPRHKITKRGQNVTFRCDPISEHNRLYWYRQTLGQGPEFLTYFQNEAQLEKSRLLSDRFSAERPKGSFSTLEIQRTEQGDSAMYLCASNAGQSNTEAFFGQGTRLTVV.

This clonotype has just a few counts. This rearrangement joins TRBV6-5 to TRBJ2-7, with D uncertain. V was trimmed by 2 bases and J by 4 bases, leaving 6 bases between them. This CDR3 is 12 amino acids long. CDR1 is MNHEY, CDR2 SVGAGI, per germline. In DNA, the CDR3 is TGTGCCAGCAGTTACGCAGGTTACGAGCAGTACTTC. This encodes CASSYAGYEQYF.

The chain combines TRBV28 with TRBJ2-5; the match to TRBD1 covers 7 bases. CDR1 is MDHEN and CDR2 is SYDVKM in the germline V gene. The CDR3 covers 15 residues. V shed 5 bases and J 2 bases; nucleotides not matched to a gene: 8. The CDR3 DNA reads as TGTGCCAGCAGTCCCTCAGGACAGGCGCAAGAGACCCAGTACTTC. Translating gives CASSPSGQAQETQYF.

The genes are TRBV7-8 and TRBJ1-1; a possible D gene is TRBD1 (6 bases). Germline lookup yields CDR1 SGHVS and CDR2 FQNEAQ. V was cut by 1 base and J by 3 bases, with 15 bases left in between. The CDR3 consists of 16 residues. The CDR3 nucleotides read TGTGCCAGCAGCTTAGTAGGGGGACGTGGGGACACTGAAGCTTTCTTT. This encodes CASSLVGGRGDTEAFF.

This chain uses TRBV6-1 with TRBJ2-6; D is possibly TRBD2 (6 bases). This CDR3 region has 16 residues. Germline values: CDR1 MNHNS, CDR2 SASEGT. The V and J ends lost 5 bases and 3 bases respectively, with 14 bases between them. CDR3 DNA: TGTGCCAGCAGTCAGGCCTGGACTAATGGGGCCAACGTCCTGACTTTC. The encoded protein is CASSQAWTNGANVLTF.

This clonotype was recorded a few times. V usage is TRBV4-2 and J usage is TRBJ2-1; D gene uncertain. With 0 bases removed from V and 7 bases from J, the gap between germline ends came to 7 bases. The CDR3 covers 13 residues. Germline values: CDR1 LGHNA, CDR2 YNFKEQ. CDR3 nucleotides: TGTGCCAGCAGCCAAGAGGAGAGAAATGAGCAGTTCTTC. Amino acids: CASSQEERNEQFF.

This clonotype has only a few counts. The rearrangement uses TRBV29-1 and TRBJ2-7; D ambiguous. This CDR3 spans 11 amino acids. The V end was cut by 1 base, the J end by 6 bases, with 7 bases between. CDR1 and CDR2 (germline): SQVTM, ANQGSEA. CDR3: CSVEGISEQYF. For the CDR3, the DNA is TGCAGCGTTGAAGGAATTTCCGAGCAGTACTTC.

This clonotype has a handful of counts. The chain uses TRBV6-5 and TRBJ1-6; the match to TRBD1 covers 8 bases. CDR1 is MNHEY and CDR2 is SVGAGI in the germline V gene. The CDR3 runs to 14 residues. The V and J ends lost 5 bases and 7 bases, in that order; junction bases with no gene match: 4. CDR3 amino acids: CASSQRDRNSPLHF. The DNA for the CDR3 is TGTGCCAGCAGTCAACGGGACAGGAATTCACCCCTCCACTTT.

This clonotype has just a few counts. J is TRBJ2-3 and V is TRBV4-2; a possible D gene is TRBD1 (6 bases). The CDR3 is made up of 15 amino acids. V lost 0 bases and J lost 2, with 9 bases in between. CDR1 is LGHNA and CDR2 is YNFKEQ in the germline V gene. The CDR3 coding sequence is TGTGCCAGCAGCCAAGAGAGGGGGTTCACAGATACGCAGTATTTT. It is translated as CASSQERGFTDTQYF.

The chain uses TRBV12-3 or TRBV12-4 and TRBJ2-1; the match to TRBD2 covers 13 bases. The CDR3 runs 16 residues. J gave up 7 bases and V 2 bases, and 5 bases lay outside the gene matches. DNA of the CDR3: TGTGCCAGCAGTTTATCTCGGGGACTAGCGGGAAATGAGCAGTTCTTC. Its translation is CASSLSRGLAGNEQFF.

The chain has TRBV11-2 and TRBJ1-1, with D unresolved. V gave up 8 bases and J gave up 0 bases, with 16 bases separating them. Germline CDR1 SGHAT, CDR2 FQNNGV. This CDR3 region has 15 residues. The CDR3 reads CASAGLDRMNTEAFF. CDR3 nucleotides: TGTGCCAGCGCGGGGTTGGACCGTATGAACACTGAAGCTTTCTTT.